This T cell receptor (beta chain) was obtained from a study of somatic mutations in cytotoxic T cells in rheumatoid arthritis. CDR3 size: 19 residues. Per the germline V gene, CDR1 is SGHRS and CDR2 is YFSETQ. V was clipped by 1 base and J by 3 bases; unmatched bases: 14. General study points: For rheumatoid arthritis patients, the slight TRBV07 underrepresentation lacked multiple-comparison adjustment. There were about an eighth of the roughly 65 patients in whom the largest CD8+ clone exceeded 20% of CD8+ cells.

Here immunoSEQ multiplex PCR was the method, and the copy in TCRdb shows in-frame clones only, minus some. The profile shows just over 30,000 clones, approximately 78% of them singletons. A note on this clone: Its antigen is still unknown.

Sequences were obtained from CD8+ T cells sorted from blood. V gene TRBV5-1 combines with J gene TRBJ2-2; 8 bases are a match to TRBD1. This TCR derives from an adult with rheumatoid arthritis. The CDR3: CASSLSGQGIGAYTGELFF. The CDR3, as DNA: TGCGCCAGCAGCTTGTCAGGACAGGGTATCGGGGCGTACACCGGGGAGCTGTTTTTT. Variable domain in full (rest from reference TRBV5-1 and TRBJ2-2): KAGVTQTPRYLIKTRGQQVTLSCSPISGHRSVSWYQQTPGQGLQFLFEYFSETQRNKGNFPGRFSGRQFSNSRSEMNVSTLELGDSALYLCASSLSGQGIGAYTGELFFGEGSRLTVL.